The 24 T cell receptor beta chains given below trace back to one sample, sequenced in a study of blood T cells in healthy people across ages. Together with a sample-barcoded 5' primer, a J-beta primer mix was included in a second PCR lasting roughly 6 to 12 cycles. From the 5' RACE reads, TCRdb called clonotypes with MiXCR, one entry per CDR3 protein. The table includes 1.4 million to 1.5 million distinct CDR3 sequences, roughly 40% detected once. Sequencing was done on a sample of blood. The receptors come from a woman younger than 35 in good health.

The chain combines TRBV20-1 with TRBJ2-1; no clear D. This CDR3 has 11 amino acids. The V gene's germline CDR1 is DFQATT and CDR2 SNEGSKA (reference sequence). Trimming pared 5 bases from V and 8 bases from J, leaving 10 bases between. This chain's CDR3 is CSALTRDEQFF. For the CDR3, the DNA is TGCAGTGCTCTCACAAGGGATGAGCAGTTCTTC.

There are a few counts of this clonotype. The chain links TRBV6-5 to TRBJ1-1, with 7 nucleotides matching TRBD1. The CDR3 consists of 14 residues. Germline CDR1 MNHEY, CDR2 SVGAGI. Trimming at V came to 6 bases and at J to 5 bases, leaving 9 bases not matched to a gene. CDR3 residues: CASSLRGRFTEAFF. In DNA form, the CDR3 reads TGTGCCAGCAGCCTAAGGGGGCGGTTTACTGAAGCTTTCTTT.

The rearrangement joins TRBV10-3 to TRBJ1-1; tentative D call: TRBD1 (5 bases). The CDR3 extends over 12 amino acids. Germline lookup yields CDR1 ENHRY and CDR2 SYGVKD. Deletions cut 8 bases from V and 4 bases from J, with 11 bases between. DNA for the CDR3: TGTGCCATCGGGGAGGGGAGCACTGAAGCTTTCTTT. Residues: CAIGEGSTEAFF.

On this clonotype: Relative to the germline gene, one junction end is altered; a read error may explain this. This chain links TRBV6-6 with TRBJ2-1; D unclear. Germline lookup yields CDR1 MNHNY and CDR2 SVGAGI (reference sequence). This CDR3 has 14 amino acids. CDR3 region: CASTSLGSYEERFF. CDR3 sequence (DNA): TGTGCCAGCACCAGCCTGGGGTCGTACGAGGAGCGGTTCTTC.

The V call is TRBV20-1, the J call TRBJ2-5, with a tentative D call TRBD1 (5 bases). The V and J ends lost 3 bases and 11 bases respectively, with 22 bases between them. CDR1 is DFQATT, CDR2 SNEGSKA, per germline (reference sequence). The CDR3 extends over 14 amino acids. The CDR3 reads CSARVDKFYNEQYF. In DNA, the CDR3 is TGCAGTGCTAGGGTGGACAAATTCTACAATGAGCAGTACTTC.

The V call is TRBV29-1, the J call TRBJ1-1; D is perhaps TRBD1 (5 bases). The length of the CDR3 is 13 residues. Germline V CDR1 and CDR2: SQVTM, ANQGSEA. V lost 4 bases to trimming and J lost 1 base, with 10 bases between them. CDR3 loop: CSVVPGTNTEAFF. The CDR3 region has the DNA TGCAGCGTTGTTCCAGGGACGAACACTGAAGCTTTCTTT.

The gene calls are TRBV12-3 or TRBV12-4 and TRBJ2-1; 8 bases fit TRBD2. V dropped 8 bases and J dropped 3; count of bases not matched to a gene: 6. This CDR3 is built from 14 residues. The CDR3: CASGLAGRYNEQFF. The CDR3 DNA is TGTGCCAGCGGTCTAGCGGGCCGCTACAATGAGCAGTTCTTC.

The CDR3 protein is CASSVRAGKTYEQYF. In DNA, the CDR3 is TGTGCCAGCAGCGTACGAGCAGGGAAAACCTACGAGCAGTACTTC. This chain joins TRBV9 and TRBJ2-7; weak D call: TRBD1 (5 bases). Germline V gives CDR1 SGDLS, CDR2 YYNGEE. The CDR3 sequence is 15 residues long. Trimming left V 1 base short and J 2 bases short, with 13 bases between.

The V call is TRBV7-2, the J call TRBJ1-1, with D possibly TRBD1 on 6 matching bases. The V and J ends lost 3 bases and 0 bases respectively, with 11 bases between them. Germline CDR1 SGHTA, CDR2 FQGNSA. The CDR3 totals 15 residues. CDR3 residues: CASSFRTDLNTEAFF. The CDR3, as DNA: TGTGCCAGCAGCTTTAGGACAGATCTGAACACTGAAGCTTTCTTT.

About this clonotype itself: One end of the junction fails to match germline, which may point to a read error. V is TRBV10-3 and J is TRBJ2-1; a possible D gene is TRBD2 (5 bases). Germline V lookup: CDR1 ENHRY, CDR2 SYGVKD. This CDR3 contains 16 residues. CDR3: CAISDLAPRGYNGQFF. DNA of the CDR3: TGTGCCATCAGTGACCTCGCCCCTCGGGGATACAATGGGCAGTTCTTC.

Here the CDR3 DNA reads TGTGCCAGCAGTTCCTCGAACAGCTCCTACAATGAGCAGTACTTC. Translation gives CASSSSNSSYNEQYF. The rearrangement uses TRBV27 and TRBJ2-1; no clear D gene. The DNA end is more similar to TRBJ2-7, so the J call may be wrong. The CDR3 sequence is 15 residues long. Germline lookup yields CDR1 MNHEY and CDR2 SMNVEV (reference sequence).

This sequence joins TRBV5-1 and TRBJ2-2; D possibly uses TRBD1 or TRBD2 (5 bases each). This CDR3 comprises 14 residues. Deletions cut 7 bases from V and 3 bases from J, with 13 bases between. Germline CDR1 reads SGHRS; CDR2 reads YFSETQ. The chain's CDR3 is CASWLQGHTGELFF. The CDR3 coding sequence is TGCGCCAGCTGGCTCCAGGGACACACCGGGGAGCTGTTTTTT.

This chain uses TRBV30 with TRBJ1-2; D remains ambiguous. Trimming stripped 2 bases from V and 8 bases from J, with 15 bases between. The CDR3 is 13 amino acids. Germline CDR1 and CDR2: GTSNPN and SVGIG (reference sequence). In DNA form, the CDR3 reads TGTGCCTGGAGTCCCAGTCGGGAAGTAGGCTACACCTTC. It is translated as CAWSPSREVGYTF.

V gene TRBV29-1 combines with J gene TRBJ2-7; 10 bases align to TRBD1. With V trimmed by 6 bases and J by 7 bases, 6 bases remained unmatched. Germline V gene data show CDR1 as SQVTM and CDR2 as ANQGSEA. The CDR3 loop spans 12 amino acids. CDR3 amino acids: CSVGTGAGEQYF. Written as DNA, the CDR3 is TGCAGCGTCGGGACAGGGGCGGGGGAGCAGTACTTC.

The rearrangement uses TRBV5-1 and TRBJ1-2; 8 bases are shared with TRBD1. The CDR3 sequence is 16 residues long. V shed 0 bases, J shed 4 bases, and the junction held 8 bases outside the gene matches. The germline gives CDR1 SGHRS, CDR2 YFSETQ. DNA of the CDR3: TGCGCCAGCAGCTTGGAGGGACAGGTTTCATCCTATGGCTACACCTTC. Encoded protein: CASSLEGQVSSYGYTF.

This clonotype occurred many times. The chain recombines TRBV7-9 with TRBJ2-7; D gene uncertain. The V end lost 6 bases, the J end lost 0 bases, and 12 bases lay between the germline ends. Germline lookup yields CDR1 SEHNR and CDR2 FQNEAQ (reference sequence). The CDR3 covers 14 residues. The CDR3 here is CASSPGRFSYEQYF. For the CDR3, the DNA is TGTGCCAGCAGTCCTGGACGGTTCTCCTACGAGCAGTACTTC.

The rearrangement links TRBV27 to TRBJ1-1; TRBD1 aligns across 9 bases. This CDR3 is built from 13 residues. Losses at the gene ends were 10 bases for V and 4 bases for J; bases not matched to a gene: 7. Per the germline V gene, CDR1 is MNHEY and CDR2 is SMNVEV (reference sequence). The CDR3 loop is CAKGTGPSTEAFF. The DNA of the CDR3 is TGTGCCAAGGGGACAGGGCCGAGCACTGAAGCTTTCTTT.

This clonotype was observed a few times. The CDR3 protein is CSADRGRDHEQYF. CDR3 nucleotide sequence: TGCAGTGCTGACAGGGGAAGGGACCACGAGCAGTACTTC. J is TRBJ2-7 and V is TRBV20-1, with 8 bases lining up with TRBD1. Germline V gene lookup returns CDR1 DFQATT and CDR2 SNEGSKA (reference sequence). CDR3 size: 13 residues. Trimming removed 5 bases from V and 5 bases from J; junction bases left unmatched: 8.

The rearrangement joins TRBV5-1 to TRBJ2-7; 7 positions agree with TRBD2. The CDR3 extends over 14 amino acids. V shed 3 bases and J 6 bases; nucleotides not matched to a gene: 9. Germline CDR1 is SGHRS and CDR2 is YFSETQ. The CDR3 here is CASSSELGGCEQYF. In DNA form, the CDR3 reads TGCGCCAGCAGCTCAGAACTCGGGGGGTGCGAGCAGTACTTC. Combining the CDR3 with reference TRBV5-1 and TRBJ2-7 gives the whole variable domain KAGVTQTPRYLIKTRGQQVTLSCSPISGHRSVSWYQQTPGQGLQFLFEYFSETQRNKGNFPGRFSGRQFSNSRSEMNVSTLELGDSALYLCASSSELGGCEQYFGPGTRLTVT.

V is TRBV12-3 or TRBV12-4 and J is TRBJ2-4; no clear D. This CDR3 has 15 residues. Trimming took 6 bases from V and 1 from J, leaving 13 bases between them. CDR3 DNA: TGTGCCAGCAGCCCCTTTCCGGAGGCCAAAAACATTCAGTACTTC. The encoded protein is CASSPFPEAKNIQYF.

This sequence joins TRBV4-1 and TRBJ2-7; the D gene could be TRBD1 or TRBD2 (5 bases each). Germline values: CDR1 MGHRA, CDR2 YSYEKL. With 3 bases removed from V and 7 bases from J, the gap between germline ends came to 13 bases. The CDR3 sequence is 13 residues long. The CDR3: CASSQDPEGEQYF. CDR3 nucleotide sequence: TGCGCCAGCAGCCAGGACCCCGAGGGGGAGCAGTACTTC.

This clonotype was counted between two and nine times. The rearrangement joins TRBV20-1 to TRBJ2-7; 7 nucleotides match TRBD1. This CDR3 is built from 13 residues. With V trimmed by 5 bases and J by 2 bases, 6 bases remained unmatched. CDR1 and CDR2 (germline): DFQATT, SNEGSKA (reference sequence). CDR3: CSASRDRAYEQYF. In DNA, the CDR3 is TGCAGTGCTTCCCGGGACAGAGCCTACGAGCAGTACTTC.

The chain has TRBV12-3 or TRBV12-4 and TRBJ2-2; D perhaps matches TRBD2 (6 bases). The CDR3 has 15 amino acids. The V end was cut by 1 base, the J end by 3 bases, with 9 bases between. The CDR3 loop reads CASSLGTMDTGELFF. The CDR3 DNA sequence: TGTGCCAGCAGTTTAGGGACTATGGACACCGGGGAGCTGTTTTTT.

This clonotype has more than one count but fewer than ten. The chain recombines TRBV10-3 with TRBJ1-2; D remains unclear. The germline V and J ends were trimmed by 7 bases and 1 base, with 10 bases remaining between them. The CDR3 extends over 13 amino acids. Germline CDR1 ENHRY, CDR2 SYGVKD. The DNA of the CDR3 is TGTGCCATCATGAAAACAGATAACTATGGCTACACCTTC. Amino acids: CAIMKTDNYGYTF.